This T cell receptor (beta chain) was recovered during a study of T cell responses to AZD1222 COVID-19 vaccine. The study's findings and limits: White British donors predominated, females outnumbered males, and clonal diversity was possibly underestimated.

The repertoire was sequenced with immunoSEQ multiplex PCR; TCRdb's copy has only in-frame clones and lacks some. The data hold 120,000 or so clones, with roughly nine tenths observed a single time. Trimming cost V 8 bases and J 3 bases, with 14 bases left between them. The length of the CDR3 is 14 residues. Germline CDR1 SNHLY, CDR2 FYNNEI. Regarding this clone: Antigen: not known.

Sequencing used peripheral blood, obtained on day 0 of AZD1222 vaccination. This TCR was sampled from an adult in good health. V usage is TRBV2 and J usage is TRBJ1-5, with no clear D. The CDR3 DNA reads TGTGCCAGCGATGGGAGGATAGTCAATCAGCCCCAGCATTTT. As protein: CASDGRIVNQPQHF.